This T cell receptor (beta chain) was documented in a study of T cell repertoires in cytomegalovirus infection. Study context: Matching HLA type, along with CMV infection, was indicated by public TCR beta signatures.

The CDR3 length is 14 residues. The germline CDR1 and CDR2 sequences are SQVTM and ANQGSEA. Trimming took off 6 bases at V and 3 bases at J, with 17 bases between the two ends. This clonotype has at least ten counts. Its antigen is not identified. MiXCR was run by TCRdb on the reads, yielding one entry per CDR3 protein. The sample lists about 300,000 distinct CDR3 sequences; 9.6% were seen once. Study findings and constraints: Ex vivo responses were dominated by HLA-C-restricted CMV-specific TCR beta clonotypes. Individuals carrying CMV plus the relevant HLA were identified by cumulative frequency of public TCR beta families.

This chain connects TRBV29-1 to TRBJ1-1, with D unresolved. The sequence derives from a human donor in good health (CMV status not recorded). Some clones in this sample may be carry-over from other donors' samples. The sample comprised PBMCs. In nucleotides, the CDR3 is TGCAGCGTAGATCAAGAGGGTAGGTACACTGAAGCTTTCTTT. Protein: CSVDQEGRYTEAFF.